This T cell receptor beta chain was recorded in a study of shared clonotypes between healthy human individuals. Study overall: Three plates were used per donor for CD4 naive, three for CD4 memory, two for CD8 naive and one for CD8 memory.

TCRdb's table, derived via immunoSEQ multiplex PCR, lists solely in-frame clones and lacks some. Here the sample spans some 2 million clones, approximately 95% being singletons. Among the donors, all were Caucasian adults who lived in Nashville, Tennessee. There are 14 residues in the CDR3. Germline values: CDR1 SEHNR, CDR2 FQNEAQ (reference sequence). Trimming took off 5 bases at V and 7 bases at J, with 12 bases between the two ends. Note on this clone: The antigen remains undetermined.

Study-level points and caveats: Genetic and exposure-history diversity was limited by the small donor number.

The sequence was obtained from a man between 18 and 35 years old in good health. Sequenced sample: naive CD4+ T cells sorted from blood. Subset noted: CD45RA+ positively selected. This sequence joins TRBV7-9 and TRBJ1-6, with D perhaps matching TRBD1 (6 bases). CDR3 coding DNA: TGTGCCAGCAGCCAAGGGGGACTGAATTCACCCCTCCACTTT. It is translated as CASSQGGLNSPLHF.